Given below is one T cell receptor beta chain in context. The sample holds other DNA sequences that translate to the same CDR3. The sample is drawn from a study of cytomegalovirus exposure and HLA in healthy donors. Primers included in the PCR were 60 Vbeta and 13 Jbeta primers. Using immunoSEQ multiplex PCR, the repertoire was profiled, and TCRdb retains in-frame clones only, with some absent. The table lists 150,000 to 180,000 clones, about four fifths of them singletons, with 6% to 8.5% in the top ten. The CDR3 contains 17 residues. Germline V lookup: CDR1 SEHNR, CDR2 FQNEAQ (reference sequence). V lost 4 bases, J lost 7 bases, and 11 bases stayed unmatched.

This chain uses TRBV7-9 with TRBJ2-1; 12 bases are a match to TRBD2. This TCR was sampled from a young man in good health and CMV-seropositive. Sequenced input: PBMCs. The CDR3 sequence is CASSSTGGLAGRNEQFF. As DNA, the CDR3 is TGTGCCAGCAGCTCAACTGGAGGACTAGCGGGACGGAATGAGCAGTTCTTC.